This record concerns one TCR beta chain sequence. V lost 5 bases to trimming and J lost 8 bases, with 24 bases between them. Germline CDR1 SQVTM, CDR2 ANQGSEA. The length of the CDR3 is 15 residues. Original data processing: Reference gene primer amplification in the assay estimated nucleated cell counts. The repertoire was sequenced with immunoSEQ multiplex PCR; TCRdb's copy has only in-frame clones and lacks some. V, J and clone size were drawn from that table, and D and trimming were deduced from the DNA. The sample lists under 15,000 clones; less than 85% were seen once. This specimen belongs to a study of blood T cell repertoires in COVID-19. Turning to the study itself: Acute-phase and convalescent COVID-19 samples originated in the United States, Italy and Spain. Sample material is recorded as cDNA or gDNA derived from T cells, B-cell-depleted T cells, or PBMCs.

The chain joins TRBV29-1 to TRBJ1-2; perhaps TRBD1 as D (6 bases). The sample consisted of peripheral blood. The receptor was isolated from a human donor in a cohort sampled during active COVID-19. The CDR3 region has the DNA TGCAGCGTTTCAGAAGGTGGGGTGGGGGCGAACGGCTACACCTTC. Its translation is CSVSEGGVGANGYTF.